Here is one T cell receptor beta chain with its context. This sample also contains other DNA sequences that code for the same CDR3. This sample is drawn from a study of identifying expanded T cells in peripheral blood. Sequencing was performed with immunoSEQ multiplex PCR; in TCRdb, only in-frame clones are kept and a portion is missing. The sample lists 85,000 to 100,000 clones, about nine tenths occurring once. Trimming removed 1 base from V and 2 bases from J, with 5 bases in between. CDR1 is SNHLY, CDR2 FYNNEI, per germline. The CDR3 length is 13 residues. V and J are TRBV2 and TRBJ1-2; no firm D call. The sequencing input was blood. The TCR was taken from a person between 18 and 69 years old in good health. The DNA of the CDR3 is TGTGCCAGCAGTGAAGGGACCAACTATGGCTACACCTTC. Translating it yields CASSEGTNYGYTF.